Presented here are 3 T cell receptor beta chains from one specimen sequenced in a study of naive and memory T cell subsets listed by TCRdb under 2017. Findings and caveats that apply to the study as a whole: A few larger clonotypes were present in naive repertoires, especially CD8 naive repertoires, and these clonotypes were possibly memory cells re-expressing CD45RA.

Which antigens these TCRs recognize remains unknown. Library creation used UMI-ligation and nested PCR. Sequencing was carried out with an Illumina MiSeq. An equimolar mix of two oligonucleotides covering both TRBC1 and TRBC2 was used as the beta constant-region primer. The ligated cDNA went through four rounds of PCR with nested alpha and beta constant-region primers together with the SP2 primer. TCRdb trimmed the raw reads at Q25, called clones with MiXCR and kept productive beta chains. Rows with one shared CDR3 protein collapse into an entry with the most common genes and DNA. In all, the sample holds over 90,000 distinct CDR3 sequences, and over 9% of those were seen once. In total, the top ten clones hold around 0.13% of the sample. The sample comprised naive CD4+ T cells from blood. The cell subset or site label, read with the paper, signifies: naive T cells, CD45RA high CD27+. All receptors come from a human donor in good health.

V is TRBV12-3 or TRBV12-4 and J is TRBJ2-5; TRBD2 might be the D (7 bases). This CDR3 region has 14 residues. The V gene lost 7 bases and the J gene lost 5 bases, with 17 bases spanning the gap. In DNA form, the CDR3 reads TGTGCCAGCACCCTAGGGGGGGCGCGGGAGACCCAGTACTTC. Protein sequence: CASTLGGARETQYF.

This clonotype was found many times. This chain joins TRBV7-9 and TRBJ1-1; D remains ambiguous. Trimming took off 1 base at V and 5 bases at J, with 11 bases between the two ends. The CDR3 consists of 14 residues. Germline CDR1 reads SEHNR; CDR2 reads FQNEAQ (reference sequence). CDR3 sequence (DNA): TGTGCCAGCAGCTTAGTCGGGGATATTACTGAAGCTTTCTTT. Protein: CASSLVGDITEAFF. Filled out from reference TRBV7-9 and TRBJ1-1, the complete variable domain reads DTGVSQNPRHKITKRGQNVTFRCDPISEHNRLYWYRQTLGQGPEFLTYFQNEAQLEKSRLLSDRFSAERPKGSFSTLEIQRTEQGDSAMYLCASSLVGDITEAFFGQGTRLTVV.

This clonotype has just a few counts. This chain links TRBV15 with TRBJ1-6; D uncertain. Trimming shortened V by 4 bases and J by 14 bases, and 15 bases separated the two germline ends. Germline CDR1 reads LNHNV; CDR2 reads YYDKDF (reference sequence). This CDR3 is 13 amino acids long. CDR3 amino acids: CATSNGRLGTLHF. The CDR3 DNA reads TGTGCCACCAGCAACGGACGGCTCGGAACCCTCCACTTT.